The 8 T cell receptor beta chains below were found in one sample sequenced in a study of cytomegalovirus exposure and HLA in healthy donors. The PCR made use of 60 Vbeta and 13 Jbeta primers. TCRdb's copy holds only in-frame clones and misses some; the assay was immunoSEQ multiplex PCR. The data contain 120,000 or so clones, around three quarters of them singletons. Sequencing used PBMCs. The receptor source for this set is a male donor in good health and CMV-seronegative.

The genes are TRBV7-8 and TRBJ1-2, with 11 bases fitting TRBD1. From germline, CDR1 is SGHVS and CDR2 FQNEAQ. The junction had 8 bases not matched to a gene; V was cut back by 1 base and J by 7 bases. The CDR3 consists of 16 residues. CDR3 nucleotides: TGTGCCAGCAGCTTAGTACGAGGACAGGGGGCGCGTGGCTACACCTTC. Translating gives CASSLVRGQGARGYTF.

J is TRBJ2-1 and V is TRBV4-2; 16 nucleotides line up with TRBD2. In germline, CDR1 is LGHNA, CDR2 YNFKEQ. CDR3 length equals 16 residues. V gave up 4 bases and J gave up 8 bases; unmatched junction bases: 5. In DNA, the CDR3 is TGTGCCAGCAGCCGGGGGACTAGCGGGGGGGCCTATGAGCAGTTCTTC. It is translated as CASSRGTSGGAYEQFF.

The chain couples TRBV6-1 to TRBJ2-1, with D maybe TRBD2 (6 bases). CDR3 size: 14 residues. Trimming removed 11 bases from V and 4 bases from J, with 18 bases in between. Looked up from germline, CDR1 is MNHNS and CDR2 is SASEGT. CDR3 nucleotide sequence: TGTGCCGGCTGGTCGGGACTGTTATACAATGAGCAGTTCTTC. This translates into CAGWSGLLYNEQFF.

The chain carries TRBV21-1 and TRBJ2-5; the table assigns TRBD2, which was not confirmed against the DNA. TRBV21-1 is described as a pseudogene. CDR3 length: 17 residues. The DNA of the CDR3 is TGTGCCAGCAGCAATGGGACGGGGGGAAGATACCAAGAGACCCAGTACTTC. Translating gives CASSNGTGGRYQETQYF.

A note on this clone: At one end the junction does not follow the germline gene, possibly because of a read error. The chain employs TRBV7-9 and TRBJ1-1; 8 nucleotides align to TRBD1. The CDR3 loop spans 13 amino acids. Germline CDR1 and CDR2: SEHNR and FQNEAQ (reference sequence). CDR3: CSSSRGDRYEAFF. CDR3 DNA sequence: TGTTCCAGCAGCCGAGGGGACAGGTATGAAGCTTTCTTT.

The J gene is TRBJ1-2, the V gene TRBV12-2. TRBV12-2 is a pseudogene. CDR3 size: 15 residues. The CDR3 is CASRLSGTELYGYTF. The CDR3 DNA follows: TGTGCAAGTCGCTTAAGCGGGACGGAGCTCTATGGCTACACCTTC.

This clone was seen a handful of times. V and J are TRBV7-2 and TRBJ2-3; 10 bases align to TRBD2. The J segment lost 4 bases and the V segment lost 0 bases, leaving 22 bases of the junction unmatched. The CDR3 runs to 22 residues. CDR1 SGHTA and CDR2 FQGNSA come from the germline V gene. CDR3 nucleotide sequence: TGTGCCAGCAGCTTAGCACTTGGGCCAATCAGCGGGGGGGCCGAGTGGGCAGATACGCAGTATTTT. Translation gives CASSLALGPISGGAEWADTQYF.

This clone has a single count. The chain is built from TRBV28 and TRBJ1-5; the D is unclear. Germline V lookup: CDR1 MDHEN, CDR2 SYDVKM. V lost 8 bases and J 3 bases, leaving 8 bases between the germline ends. CDR3 size: 12 residues. The CDR3 DNA sequence: TGTGCCAGCGTACAGACCAATCAGCCCCAGCATTTT. Translating gives CASVQTNQPQHF.